A single sample is the source of the 27 T cell receptor beta chains below, sequenced in a study of blood T cell repertoires in COVID-19. Profiled with immunoSEQ multiplex PCR; TCRdb holds only in-frame clones, not every one. The table lists about 240,000 clones, around nine tenths of them singletons. The specimen sequenced was PBMCs or T cells enriched from blood (not recorded which). The origin of the receptors is a woman in her 30s who had recovered from COVID-19.

The chain carries TRBV4-3 and TRBJ2-2; D might be TRBD2 (7 bases). CDR1 is LGHNA, CDR2 YSLEER, per germline. V lost 1 base and J 5 bases, leaving 20 bases between the germline ends. There are 18 residues in the CDR3. In DNA form, the CDR3 reads TGCGCCAGCAGCCAAGGATCCCTTGGGGGGGGCGGAACCGGGGAGCTGTTTTTT. Its translation is CASSQGSLGGGGTGELFF.

This chain uses TRBV28 with TRBJ1-6; unclear D gene. CDR1 and CDR2 from the germline V gene are MDHEN and SYDVKM. Trimming pared 5 bases from V and 6 bases from J, leaving 5 bases between. The CDR3 runs 12 residues. DNA for the CDR3: TGTGCCAGCAGTCCATTTAATTCACCCCTCCACTTT. It encodes CASSPFNSPLHF.

This clone appeared a single time. The CDR3 sequence is CASSGGTGPYNEQFF. The CDR3 DNA sequence: TGTGCCAGCAGCGGGGGGACAGGGCCTTACAATGAGCAGTTCTTC. The chain employs TRBV9 and TRBJ2-1; 9 positions agree with TRBD1. After removal of 3 bases from V and 4 bases from J, the junction contained 5 bases not matched to a gene. Germline V lookup: CDR1 SGDLS, CDR2 YYNGEE. CDR3 length equals 15 residues.

Worth noting for this clone: Other DNA sequences in this specimen translate into the identical CDR3. The chain uses TRBV27 and TRBJ1-1; TRBD1 agrees at 9 bases. Germline V gives CDR1 MNHEY, CDR2 SMNVEV (reference sequence). This CDR3 has 14 residues. V dropped 2 bases and J dropped 5; count of bases not matched to a gene: 3. DNA for the CDR3: TGTGCCAGCAGTTTACGGGGACAGGGAACTGAAGCTTTCTTT. Residues: CASSLRGQGTEAFF.

The chain combines TRBV28 with TRBJ2-2; D perhaps matches TRBD2 (6 bases). Germline lookup yields CDR1 MDHEN and CDR2 SYDVKM. The CDR3 is 16 residues long. Trimming took 6 bases from V and 0 from J, leaving 14 bases between them. The CDR3 nucleotides are TGTGCCAGCAGCTTGGTAATAGCGGCGAACACCGGGGAGCTGTTTTTT. It translates to CASSLVIAANTGELFF.

V and J are TRBV7-9 and TRBJ1-3, with a possible D match to TRBD1 (5 bases). In germline, CDR1 is SEHNR, CDR2 FQNEAQ (reference sequence). The length of the CDR3 is 13 residues. Trimming shortened V by 10 bases and J by 1 base, and 11 bases separated the two germline ends. The CDR3 sequence is CATNGASGNTIYF. CDR3 in DNA: TGTGCCACAAATGGGGCTTCTGGAAACACCATATATTTT.

CDR3 DNA sequence: TGTGCCAGCAGTCCCGGGCAACTAGCGGGACGGCGGGAGACCCAGTACTTC. It encodes CASSPGQLAGRRETQYF. This chain links TRBV7-3 with TRBJ2-5; 10 bases are shared with TRBD2. CDR3 size: 17 residues. Germline trimming cut 6 bases from V and 5 bases from J; bases unmatched to any gene: 15. Germline lookup yields CDR1 SGHTA and CDR2 FQGTGA.

V is TRBV19 and J is TRBJ2-1, with 10 bases aligning to TRBD2. CDR3 size: 15 residues. V lost 5 bases, J lost 7 bases, and 8 bases stayed unmatched. CDR1 is LNHDA, CDR2 SQIVND, per germline (reference sequence). The CDR3: CASSLEREGRNEQFF. In nucleotides, the CDR3 is TGTGCCAGTAGTCTCGAGCGGGAGGGCCGGAATGAGCAGTTCTTC. Supplemented by reference TRBV19 and TRBJ2-1, the full variable domain reads DGGITQSPKYLFRKEGQNVTLSCEQNLNHDAMYWYRQDPGQGLRLIYYSQIVNDFQKGDIAEGYSVSREKKESFPLTVTSAQKNPTAFYLCASSLEREGRNEQFFGPGTRLTVL.

This chain joins TRBV2 and TRBJ1-1; weak D call: TRBD1 (6 bases). Trimming cost V 8 bases and J 5 bases, with 18 bases left between them. Germline CDR1 and CDR2: SNHLY and FYNNEI. The CDR3 has 14 amino acids. The CDR3 here is CASGLGALKTEAFF. DNA of the CDR3: TGTGCCAGCGGGTTGGGGGCTTTAAAAACTGAAGCTTTCTTT. The full variable domain, completed using reference TRBV2 and TRBJ1-1, is EPEVTQTPSHQVTQMGQEVILRCVPISNHLYFYWYRQILGQKVEFLVSFYNNEISEKSEIFDDQFSVERPDGSNFTLKIRSTKLEDSAMYFCASGLGALKTEAFFGQGTRLTVV.

Regarding this clone: One end of the junction fails to match germline, which may point to a read error. The chain couples TRBV7-7 to TRBJ2-5, with TRBD1 matching over 9 bases. The length of the CDR3 is 18 residues. Germline CDR1 and CDR2: SSHAT and FNYEAQ (reference sequence). This chain's CDR3 is CASSLEAWTGAFGETQYF. CDR3 bases: TGTGCTAGCAGCTTAGAGGCTTGGACAGGGGCTTTTGGGGAGACCCAGTACTTC.

V is TRBV6-6 and J is TRBJ1-2; 8 bases fit TRBD1. CDR3 length equals 14 residues. CDR1 MNHNY and CDR2 SVGAGI come from the germline V gene (reference sequence). Losses at the gene ends were 6 bases for V and 4 bases for J; bases not matched to a gene: 7. DNA for the CDR3: TGTGCCAGCAGGGGGACCGGACAGGGCTATGGCTACACCTTC. The encoded protein is CASRGTGQGYGYTF.

This clone was detected once. V and J are TRBV7-8 and TRBJ2-5, with D unresolved. V lost 3 bases, J lost 5 bases, and 13 bases lay in between. Germline assignment: CDR1 SGHVS and CDR2 FQNEAQ. There are 14 residues in the CDR3. The CDR3 region is CASSFGTRAETQYF. The CDR3 DNA follows: TGTGCCAGCAGCTTTGGCACACGAGCGGAGACCCAGTACTTC.

The chain couples TRBV2 to TRBJ2-7, with D perhaps matching TRBD2 (6 bases). This CDR3 contains 12 residues. The germline V and J ends were trimmed by 6 bases and 5 bases, with 11 bases remaining between them. Germline values: CDR1 SNHLY, CDR2 FYNNEI. The CDR3 reads CASRWGVHEQYF. The DNA of the CDR3 is TGTGCCAGCAGGTGGGGGGTCCACGAGCAGTACTTC.

V is TRBV7-2 and J is TRBJ1-2, with 8 bases lining up with TRBD1. The CDR3 is 17 residues long. J gave up 2 bases and V 6 bases, and 14 bases lay outside the gene matches. CDR1 and CDR2 from the germline V gene are SGHTA and FQGNSA. CDR3 region: CASRPGQGPLKNYGYTF. The CDR3 coding sequence is TGTGCCAGCAGACCCGGACAGGGCCCGTTGAAGAACTATGGCTACACCTTC.

The chain recombines TRBV4-3 with TRBJ2-3, with D possibly being TRBD2 (6 bases). V was trimmed by 1 base and J by 5 bases, leaving 16 bases between them. The germline CDR1 and CDR2 sequences are LGHNA and YSLEER. The CDR3 is made up of 16 amino acids. The CDR3 spells CASSQVPTGVEDTQYF. The CDR3 DNA is TGCGCCAGCAGCCAAGTACCCACGGGAGTGGAAGATACGCAGTATTTT.

This clone was picked up one time. CDR3 DNA: TGTGCCAGCAGCTTAACCAGTTCCTGGGAAGCTTTCTTT. It specifies CASSLTSSWEAFF. The chain joins TRBV7-8 to TRBJ1-1; D unresolved. V dropped 2 bases and J dropped 8 bases, with 12 bases sitting between them. The CDR3 is 13 amino acids. The germline gives CDR1 SGHVS, CDR2 FQNEAQ.

This chain joins TRBV28 and TRBJ1-1; no reliable D call. Germline V gene sequence: CDR1 MDHEN, CDR2 SYDVKM. Trimming stripped 3 bases from V and 7 bases from J, with 15 bases between. The CDR3 has 14 amino acids. Here the CDR3 DNA reads TGTGCCAGCAGTTTGGGCAGTCCAATCGGTGAAGCTTTCTTT. This encodes CASSLGSPIGEAFF.

The chain joins TRBV7-2 to TRBJ1-2; TRBD1 agrees at 10 bases. This CDR3 comprises 14 residues. Germline V gives CDR1 SGHTA, CDR2 FQGNSA. Unmatched junction bases numbered 7, after V lost 6 bases and J lost 6 bases. CDR3 protein: CASRDGTGVNGYTF. CDR3 DNA: TGTGCCAGCAGGGACGGGACAGGGGTGAATGGCTACACCTTC.

The CDR3 spells CASSLQGWNTEAFF. As DNA, the CDR3 is TGTGCCAGCAGCCTCCAGGGTTGGAACACTGAAGCTTTCTTT. V usage is TRBV6-5 and J usage is TRBJ1-1; D is perhaps TRBD1 (5 bases). Trimming took 6 bases from V and 1 from J, leaving 12 bases between them. The CDR3 has 14 amino acids. Germline CDR1 MNHEY, CDR2 SVGAGI.

The chain combines TRBV28 with TRBJ2-1, with 9 bases lining up with TRBD1. Germline V gene sequence: CDR1 MDHEN, CDR2 SYDVKM. The ends lost 6 bases at V and 0 bases at J; junction bases unmatched: 3. The CDR3 covers 15 residues. CDR3 region: CASRPTGGSYNEQFF. Here the CDR3 DNA reads TGTGCCAGCAGGCCGACAGGGGGCTCCTACAATGAGCAGTTCTTC.

A remark on this clone: The same CDR3 arises from other DNA sequences in this sample as well. This sequence joins TRBV7-9 and TRBJ2-7; no clear D gene. Trimming cost V 3 bases and J 4 bases, with 7 bases left between them. CDR3 length equals 12 residues. From germline, CDR1 is SEHNR and CDR2 FQNEAQ (reference sequence). The CDR3 sequence is CASSLRSYEQYF. Written as DNA, the CDR3 is TGTGCCAGCAGCTTGCGATCTTACGAGCAGTACTTC.

The sample holds one count of this clone. J is TRBJ2-3 and V is TRBV7-8; D remains ambiguous. Trimming took off 0 bases at V and 0 bases at J, with 7 bases between the two ends. The CDR3 runs 15 residues. Looked up from germline, CDR1 is SGHVS and CDR2 is FQNEAQ. CDR3 residues: CASSLAPQSTDTQYF. In DNA, the CDR3 is TGTGCCAGCAGCTTAGCGCCCCAGAGCACAGATACGCAGTATTTT.

The CDR3 reads CAWRGGAGYEQYF. DNA for the CDR3: TGTGCCTGGAGAGGGGGGGCTGGGTACGAGCAGTACTTC. The chain combines TRBV30 with TRBJ2-7, with D perhaps TRBD2 (7 bases). Germline-derived CDR1 and CDR2 are GTSNPN and SVGIG (reference sequence). The CDR3 has 13 amino acids. Trimming pared 3 bases from V and 4 bases from J, leaving 13 bases between. The full variable domain, in which reference TRBV30 and TRBJ2-7 provide the parts outside the CDR3, is SQTIHQWPATLVQPVGSPLSLECTVEGTSNPNLYWYRQAAGRGLQLLFYSVGIGQISSEVPQNLSASRPQDRQFILSSKKLLLSDSGFYLCAWRGGAGYEQYFGPGTRLTVT.

This chain connects TRBV21-1 to TRBJ2-7; the table's D call of TRBD2 was not tested on the DNA. TRBV21-1 is recorded as a pseudogene. The CDR3 contains 18 residues. The CDR3 coding sequence is TGTGCCAGCACCAAGCCTCGGGGCCAAGGAGGGACCACCTACGAGCAGTACTTC. The encoded protein is CASTKPRGQGGTTYEQYF.

The chain recombines TRBV28 with TRBJ2-7; TRBD2 matches 7 bases. The CDR3 has 15 residues. Per germline, CDR1 MDHEN and CDR2 SYDVKM. V was clipped by 7 bases and J by 0 bases; unmatched bases: 9. CDR3 sequence (DNA): TGTGCCAGCATATCAGCTAGCGGTAGCTCCTACGAGCAGTACTTC. Protein sequence: CASISASGSSYEQYF.

The rearrangement links TRBV5-4 to TRBJ2-5, with D maybe TRBD1 (5 bases). V shed 2 bases and J shed 5 bases, with 19 bases lying between them. CDR1 is SGHNT, CDR2 YYREEE, per germline (reference sequence). There are 16 residues in the CDR3. CDR3 protein: CASSFSQGQFWETQYF. The CDR3 coding sequence is TGTGCCAGCAGCTTCTCCCAGGGTCAGTTCTGGGAGACCCAGTACTTC. Using reference TRBV5-4 and TRBJ2-5 for the parts outside the CDR3, the full variable domain is ETGVTQSPTHLIKTRGQQVTLRCSSQSGHNTVSWYQQALGQGPQFIFQYYREEENGRGNFPPRFSGLQFPNYSSELNVNALELDDSALYLCASSFSQGQFWETQYFGPGTRLLVL.

This chain links TRBV4-2 with TRBJ1-4; 8 bases align to TRBD1. Germline CDR1 LGHNA, CDR2 YNFKEQ. With 4 bases clipped from V and 6 bases from J, the junction kept 7 bases outside the gene matches. This CDR3 spans 15 amino acids. DNA of the CDR3: TGTGCCAGCAGCCCGGAGACAGGGGAGGATGAAAAACTGTTTTTT. As protein: CASSPETGEDEKLFF.